What follows are 30 T cell receptor beta chains derived from one specimen sequenced in a study of persistence of HIV-infected CD4 T cells. Their target antigens are unknown. This was the immunoSEQ version 4 assay in survey mode. The data were produced by immunoSEQ multiplex PCR, yet TCRdb's version contains in-frame clones alone and is incomplete. The sample lists fewer than 50,000 clones, 90% to 95% seen once, with around 1.8% in the top ten. This nonspecific control used anti-CD3/anti-CD28 bead stimulation of CD4+ T cells. CD4+ T cells upregulating both CD40 ligand and CD69 were sorted as responding cells. Material: CD4+ T cells sorted from PBMCs after approximately 19-hour stimulation, obtained from a patient who received antiretroviral therapy. All receptors come from an adult man with HIV who was CMV-seropositive.

This clone has only a few counts. This chain links TRBV6-6 with TRBJ1-5; the match to TRBD1 covers 7 bases. This CDR3 has 15 amino acids. With 5 bases clipped from V and 6 bases from J, the junction kept 10 bases outside the gene matches. Germline CDR1 and CDR2: MNHNY and SVGAGI (reference sequence). CDR3: CASSDQTGPGQPQHF. The CDR3 region has the DNA TGTGCCAGCAGTGACCAGACAGGGCCGGGTCAGCCCCAGCATTTT.

This sequence joins TRBV28 and TRBJ2-7, with D perhaps being TRBD1 or TRBD2 (5 bases each). V shed 3 bases and J shed 6 bases, with 18 bases lying between them. Germline assignment: CDR1 MDHEN and CDR2 SYDVKM. The CDR3 sequence is 15 residues long. The CDR3: CASSLEAGLLSEQYF. The CDR3 bases are TGTGCCAGCAGTTTGGAGGCAGGGTTACTCTCCGAGCAGTACTTC.

CDR3: CSLRTGGSLSSYNEQFF. The CDR3 coding sequence is TGCAGCCTACGGACAGGGGGCTCTCTAAGCTCCTACAATGAGCAGTTCTTC. This chain uses TRBV29-1 with TRBJ2-1; TRBD1 matches 11 bases. Germline V gene sequence: CDR1 SQVTM, CDR2 ANQGSEA. This CDR3 spans 17 amino acids. With 8 bases clipped from V and 0 bases from J, the junction kept 12 bases outside the gene matches.

The CDR3 here is CASSRGLDRLSGNTIYF. The CDR3 nucleotides read TGTGCCAGCAGCCGCGGATTGGACAGGCTCTCTGGAAACACCATATATTTT. This chain connects TRBV14 to TRBJ1-3, with 7 bases fitting TRBD1. The CDR3 sequence is 17 residues long. Trimming took 4 bases from V and 0 from J; bases not matched to a gene: 9. Germline CDR1 and CDR2: SGHDN and FVKESK.

This clone was seen once. The rearrangement joins TRBV28 to TRBJ2-2; D possibly matches TRBD1 or TRBD2 (7 bases each). The V gene's germline CDR1 is MDHEN and CDR2 SYDVKM. This CDR3 is 15 amino acids long. Trimming pared 6 bases from V and 6 bases from J, leaving 17 bases between. In DNA form, the CDR3 reads TGTGCCAGCAGAATTCCAGGGGGGAGGGCCGGGGAGCTGTTTTTT. Translation gives CASRIPGGRAGELFF.

The chain links TRBV7-3 to TRBJ1-1; D call uncertain. From germline, CDR1 is SGHTA and CDR2 FQGTGA. CDR3 length equals 14 residues. V was clipped by 2 bases and J by 2 bases, with 9 bases between them. The CDR3 coding sequence is TGTGCCAGCAGCTTAGGTCCGGGAAACACTGAAGCTTTCTTT. Encoded protein: CASSLGPGNTEAFF.

Written as DNA, the CDR3 is TGTGCCAGCAGTCGAGGACAGGGTTCAGATACGCAGTATTTT. It specifies CASSRGQGSDTQYF. The genes are TRBV2 and TRBJ2-3, with 8 bases identical to TRBD1. Germline V gene lookup returns CDR1 SNHLY and CDR2 FYNNEI. The CDR3 totals 14 residues. The V gene end was trimmed by 5 bases and the J gene end by 4 bases; junction bases not matched to a gene: 5.

CDR3 residues: CASSTERGGRADTQYF. As DNA, the CDR3 is TGCGCCAGCAGCACCGAGCGGGGGGGCCGCGCAGATACGCAGTATTTT. This chain uses TRBV5-1 with TRBJ2-3; the match to TRBD2 covers 10 bases. The V gene's germline CDR1 is SGHRS and CDR2 YFSETQ. Trimming at V came to 4 bases and at J to 4 bases, leaving 9 bases not matched to a gene. There are 16 residues in the CDR3.

The chain recombines TRBV30 with TRBJ1-5, with 7 bases matching TRBD1. The germline CDR1 and CDR2 sequences are GTSNPN and SVGIG (reference sequence). V was clipped by 3 bases and J by 2 bases; unmatched bases: 1. This CDR3 has 13 residues. Here the CDR3 reads CAWSGQGNQPQHF. CDR3 coding DNA: TGTGCCTGGAGCGGACAGGGCAATCAGCCCCAGCATTTT.

V usage is TRBV18 and J usage is TRBJ1-1, with a weak D call TRBD1 (5 bases). CDR3 length: 15 amino acids. Germline V gene lookup returns CDR1 KGHSH and CDR2 LQKENI. The V end lost 6 bases, the J end lost 1 base, and 15 bases lay between the germline ends. CDR3 in DNA: TGTGCCAGCTCCCCCAGAGGACACAGGAACACTGAAGCTTTCTTT. It translates to CASSPRGHRNTEAFF.

This chain joins TRBV28 and TRBJ1-1, with 8 bases matching TRBD1. Germline CDR1 and CDR2: MDHEN and SYDVKM. CDR3 size: 13 residues. The junction had 4 bases not matched to a gene; V was cut back by 1 base and J by 9 bases. CDR3 amino acids: CASSLFRGQKAFF. The DNA of the CDR3 is TGTGCCAGCAGTTTATTCAGGGGGCAAAAAGCTTTCTTT.

V and J are TRBV20-1 and TRBJ2-7; unclear D gene. The CDR3 totals 14 residues. The V gene lost 3 bases and the J gene lost 6 bases, with 18 bases spanning the gap. Germline loops: CDR1 DFQATT, CDR2 SNEGSKA (reference sequence). CDR3 residues: CSASGGRNLREQYF. CDR3 sequence (DNA): TGCAGTGCTAGTGGTGGACGGAATCTCCGCGAGCAGTACTTC.

The genes are TRBV5-1 and TRBJ2-7; 7 bases align to TRBD1. The J segment lost 5 bases and the V segment lost 2 bases, leaving 4 bases of the junction unmatched. The germline gives CDR1 SGHRS, CDR2 YFSETQ. This CDR3 region has 13 residues. The CDR3 reads CASSLDRDDEQYF. CDR3 DNA: TGCGCCAGCAGCTTAGACAGGGATGACGAGCAGTACTTC.

This rearrangement joins TRBV6-5 to TRBJ1-2; D possibly corresponds to TRBD1 (5 bases). The CDR3 length is 14 residues. Germline-derived CDR1 and CDR2 are MNHEY and SVGAGI. The ends were cut back, 6 bases at V and 8 bases at J, with 19 bases in the middle. The CDR3 loop reads CASSAEYRGWGYTF. In DNA, the CDR3 is TGTGCCAGCAGCGCCGAGTATAGGGGATGGGGCTACACCTTC.

This clone was counted once. The rearrangement uses TRBV19 and TRBJ2-1, with 15 nucleotides matching TRBD2. The CDR3 sequence is 17 residues long. CDR1 and CDR2 from the germline V gene are LNHDA and SQIVND (reference sequence). The V gene end was trimmed by 5 bases and the J gene end by 4 bases; junction bases not matched to a gene: 6. CDR3 in DNA: TGTGCCAGTAGTCCCGGGACTAGCGGGGGGCCATACAATGAGCAGTTCTTC. This translates into CASSPGTSGGPYNEQFF.

This chain uses TRBV5-1 with TRBJ1-1; TRBD1 aligns across 9 bases. Per the germline V gene, CDR1 is SGHRS and CDR2 is YFSETQ. The CDR3 is made up of 14 amino acids. V gave up 4 bases and J gave up 6 bases; unmatched junction bases: 7. The CDR3 loop is CASSMDRGPAEAFF. As DNA, the CDR3 is TGCGCCAGCAGCATGGACAGGGGTCCAGCTGAAGCTTTCTTT.

The chain recombines TRBV24-1 with TRBJ1-2; 8 bases map to TRBD1. Per the germline V gene, CDR1 is KGHDR and CDR2 is SFDVKD. The CDR3 loop spans 14 amino acids. Trimming cost V 1 base and J 7 bases; bases outside gene matches: 4. The CDR3 sequence: CATSDFRTGRGYTF. CDR3 in DNA: TGTGCCACCAGTGATTTCCGGACAGGGCGTGGCTACACCTTC.

V and J are TRBV6-1 and TRBJ1-6, with D possibly being TRBD1 (5 bases). Trimming removed 0 bases at V and 10 bases at J, with 16 bases between. The germline gives CDR1 MNHNS, CDR2 SASEGT. This CDR3 has 16 residues. The CDR3 is CASSEARGEGRSPLHF. The CDR3, as DNA: TGTGCCAGCAGTGAAGCGCGAGGGGAGGGCAGATCACCCCTCCACTTT.

This clone was detected only once. The gene calls are TRBV10-1 and TRBJ2-2; tentative D call: TRBD1 (7 bases). The CDR3 is 14 residues long. Per germline, CDR1 WNHNN and CDR2 SYGVQD (reference sequence). V was trimmed by 9 bases and J by 2 bases, leaving 13 bases between them. CDR3 nucleotide sequence: TGCGCCAGGCGGGGACAGTCTAACACCGGGGAGCTGTTTTTT. It is translated as CARRGQSNTGELFF.

The CDR3 DNA is TGTGCCAGCAGCGTAGCCAGGACAGACCCAAGAACTGAAGCTTTCTTT. It translates to CASSVARTDPRTEAFF. This rearrangement joins TRBV9 to TRBJ1-1; TRBD1 might be the D (6 bases). V lost 0 bases, J lost 5 bases, and 17 bases lay in between. Germline V lookup: CDR1 SGDLS, CDR2 YYNGEE. The CDR3 has 16 amino acids.

The rearrangement uses TRBV20-1 and TRBJ1-5; D unclear. This CDR3 has 15 residues. Germline values: CDR1 DFQATT, CDR2 SNEGSKA (reference sequence). V was pared by 3 bases and J by 0 bases, with 12 bases between. The DNA for the CDR3 is TGCAGTGCTAGTTGGCAGTTTTATAGCAATCAGCCCCAGCATTTT. Translated: CSASWQFYSNQPQHF.

The chain couples TRBV19 to TRBJ2-7; no clear D gene. CDR1 is LNHDA, CDR2 SQIVND, per germline (reference sequence). CDR3 length: 14 amino acids. The V and J ends lost 3 bases and 2 bases respectively, with 11 bases between them. CDR3 DNA sequence: TGTGCCAGTAGTATTGCAGCGTTTACCTACGAGCAGTACTTC. It codes for CASSIAAFTYEQYF.

Concerning this clone itself: The junction differs from germline at one of its ends, possibly a read error. The chain is built from TRBV28 and TRBJ1-2, with D maybe TRBD1 (6 bases). This CDR3 has 13 residues. The germline gives CDR1 MDHEN, CDR2 SYDVKM. CDR3 DNA sequence: TGTGCCAGCAGTTTATGGACAGGTGAAGGCTACGCCTTC. It encodes CASSLWTGEGYAF.

The rearrangement links TRBV6-5 to TRBJ2-3; 8 positions agree with TRBD1. The germline gives CDR1 MNHEY, CDR2 SVGAGI. V was pared by 7 bases and J by 5 bases, with 8 bases of the junction left unmatched. The CDR3 contains 14 residues. The CDR3 bases are TGTGCCAGCACCCTGGACAGGGTACTAGATACGCAGTATTTT. Its translation: CASTLDRVLDTQYF.

This clone has only one observation. The chain carries TRBV2 and TRBJ1-1; tentatively, D is TRBD1 (5 bases). Per germline, CDR1 SNHLY and CDR2 FYNNEI. The CDR3 totals 16 residues. V lost 6 bases to trimming and J lost 4 bases, with 21 bases between them. The chain's CDR3 is CASSRQIWTEGTEAFF. CDR3 DNA: TGTGCCAGCAGCCGACAGATCTGGACGGAGGGCACTGAAGCTTTCTTT.

The CDR3 here is CASSPGIGYTF. CDR3 DNA: TGTGCCAGCAGCCCAGGGATTGGCTACACCTTC. The chain uses TRBV9 and TRBJ1-2; TRBD1 might be the D (5 bases). This CDR3 region has 11 residues. V was pared by 4 bases and J by 7 bases, with 8 bases between. The V gene's germline CDR1 is SGDLS and CDR2 YYNGEE.

The rearrangement joins TRBV12-5 to TRBJ1-1; TRBD1 might be the D (5 bases). Germline CDR1 and CDR2: LGHNT and FRNRAP. This CDR3 region has 15 residues. V was pared by 2 bases and J by 11 bases, with 21 bases between. The DNA of the CDR3 is TGTGCTAGTGGTTTGAGCGGGACTAGAGGGATGCGGGCTTTCTTT. This gives the protein CASGLSGTRGMRAFF. Based on the CDR3 plus reference TRBV12-5 and TRBJ1-1, the full variable domain is DARVTQTPRHKVTEMGQEVTMRCQPILGHNTVFWYRQTMMQGLELLAYFRNRAPLDDSGMPKDRFSAEMPDATLATLKIQPSEPRDSAVYFCASGLSGTRGMRAFFGQGTRLTVV.

The chain employs TRBV15 and TRBJ2-2, with D possibly matching TRBD2 (6 bases). The CDR3 loop spans 16 amino acids. The germline CDR1 and CDR2 sequences are LNHNV and YYDKDF (reference sequence). V lost 3 bases and J 6 bases, leaving 17 bases between the germline ends. CDR3 in amino acids: CATSRRFGPGAGELFF. The CDR3 region has the DNA TGTGCCACCAGCAGGCGTTTTGGCCCGGGGGCCGGGGAGCTGTTTTTT.

The rearrangement links TRBV7-3 to TRBJ2-1; D remains unclear. Trimming took 5 bases from V and 1 from J, leaving 12 bases between them. The CDR3 covers 15 residues. Germline CDR1 SGHTA, CDR2 FQGTGA. The CDR3 sequence: CASSEIVVSYNEQFF. The CDR3 region has the DNA TGTGCCAGCAGCGAAATTGTAGTATCCTACAATGAGCAGTTCTTC.

This chain links TRBV11-2 with TRBJ2-2, with a tentative D call TRBD1 (5 bases). The CDR3 length is 14 residues. Germline assignment: CDR1 SGHAT and CDR2 FQNNGV. Trimming took 6 bases from V and 4 from J, leaving 12 bases between them. The CDR3 reads CASRPGYGTGELFF. DNA of the CDR3: TGTGCCAGCAGACCAGGGTACGGCACCGGGGAGCTGTTTTTT.